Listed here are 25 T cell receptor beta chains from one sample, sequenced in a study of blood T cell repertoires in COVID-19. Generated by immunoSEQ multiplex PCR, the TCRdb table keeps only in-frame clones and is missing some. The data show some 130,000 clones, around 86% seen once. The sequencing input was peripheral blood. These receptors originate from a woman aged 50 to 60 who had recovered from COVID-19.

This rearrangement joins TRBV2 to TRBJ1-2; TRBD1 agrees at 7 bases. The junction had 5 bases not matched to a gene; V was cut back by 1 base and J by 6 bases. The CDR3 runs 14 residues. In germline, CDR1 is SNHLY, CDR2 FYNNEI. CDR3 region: CASSEETGRNGYTF. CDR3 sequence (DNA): TGTGCCAGCAGTGAAGAGACAGGGCGGAATGGCTACACCTTC.

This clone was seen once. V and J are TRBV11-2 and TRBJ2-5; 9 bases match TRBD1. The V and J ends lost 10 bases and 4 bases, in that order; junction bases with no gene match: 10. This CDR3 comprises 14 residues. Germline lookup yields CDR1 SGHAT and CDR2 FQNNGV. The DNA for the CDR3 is TGTGCCACCCGGACAGGGGAAGGCCTAGAGACCCAGTACTTC. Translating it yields CATRTGEGLETQYF. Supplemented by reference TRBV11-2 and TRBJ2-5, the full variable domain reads EAGVAQSPRYKIIEKRQSVAFWCNPISGHATLYWYQQILGQGPKLLIQFQNNGVVDDSQLPKDRFSAERLKGVDSTLKIQPAKLEDSAVYLCATRTGEGLETQYFGPGTRLLVL.

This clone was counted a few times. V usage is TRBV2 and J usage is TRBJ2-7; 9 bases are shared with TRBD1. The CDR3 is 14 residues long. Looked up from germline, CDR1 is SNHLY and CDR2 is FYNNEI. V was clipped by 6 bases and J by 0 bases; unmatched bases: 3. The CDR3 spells CASRGQGTSYEQYF. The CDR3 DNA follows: TGTGCCAGCAGGGGACAGGGAACCTCCTACGAGCAGTACTTC.

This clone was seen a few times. The CDR3 region is CASSLRTGGTGELFF. In DNA, the CDR3 is TGCGCCAGCAGCCTCCGGACAGGGGGCACCGGGGAGCTGTTTTTT. The chain links TRBV4-3 to TRBJ2-2; 10 bases are shared with TRBD1. V gave up 4 bases and J gave up 4 bases; unmatched junction bases: 3. Looked up from germline, CDR1 is LGHNA and CDR2 is YSLEER. This CDR3 spans 15 amino acids.

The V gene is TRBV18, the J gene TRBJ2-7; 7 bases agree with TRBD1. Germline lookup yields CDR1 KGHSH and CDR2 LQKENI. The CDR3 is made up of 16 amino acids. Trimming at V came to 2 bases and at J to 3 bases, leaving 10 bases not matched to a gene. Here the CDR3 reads CASSPIPGQTRYEQYF. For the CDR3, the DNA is TGTGCCAGCTCACCAATACCGGGACAGACACGCTACGAGCAGTACTTC.

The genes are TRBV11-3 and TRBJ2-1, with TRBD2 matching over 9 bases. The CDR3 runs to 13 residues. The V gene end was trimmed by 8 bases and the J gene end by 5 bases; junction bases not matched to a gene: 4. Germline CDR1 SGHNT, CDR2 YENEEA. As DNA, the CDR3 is TGTGCCAGCGCGGGAGGGCAAAACAATGAGCAGTTCTTC. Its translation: CASAGGQNNEQFF.

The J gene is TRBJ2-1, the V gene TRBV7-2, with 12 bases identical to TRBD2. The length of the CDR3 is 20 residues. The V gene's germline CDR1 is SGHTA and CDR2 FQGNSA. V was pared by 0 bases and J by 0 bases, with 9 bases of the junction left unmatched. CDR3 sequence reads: CASSLAPLAGGPSSYNEQFF. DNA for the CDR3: TGTGCCAGCAGCTTAGCACCCCTAGCGGGAGGGCCAAGCTCCTACAATGAGCAGTTCTTC.

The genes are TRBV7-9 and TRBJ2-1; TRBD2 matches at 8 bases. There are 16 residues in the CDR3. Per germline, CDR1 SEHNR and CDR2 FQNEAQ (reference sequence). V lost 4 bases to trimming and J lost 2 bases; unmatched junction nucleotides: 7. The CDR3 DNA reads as TGTGCCAGCAGCTACGGCAGCGGGGGACCCTACAATGAGCAGTTCTTC. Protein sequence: CASSYGSGGPYNEQFF.

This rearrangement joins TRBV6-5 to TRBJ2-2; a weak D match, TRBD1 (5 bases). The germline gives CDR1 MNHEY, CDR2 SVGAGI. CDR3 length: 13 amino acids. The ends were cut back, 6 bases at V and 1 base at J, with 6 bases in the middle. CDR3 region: CASSQGNTGELFF. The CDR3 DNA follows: TGTGCCAGCAGCCAGGGGAACACCGGGGAGCTGTTTTTT.

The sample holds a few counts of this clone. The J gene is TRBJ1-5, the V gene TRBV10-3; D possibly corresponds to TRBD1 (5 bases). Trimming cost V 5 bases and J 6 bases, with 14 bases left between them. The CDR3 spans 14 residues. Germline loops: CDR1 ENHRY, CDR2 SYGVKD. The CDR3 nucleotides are TGTGCCATCAGTTGGACCCAGGGCGGTCAGCCCCAGCATTTT. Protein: CAISWTQGGQPQHF.

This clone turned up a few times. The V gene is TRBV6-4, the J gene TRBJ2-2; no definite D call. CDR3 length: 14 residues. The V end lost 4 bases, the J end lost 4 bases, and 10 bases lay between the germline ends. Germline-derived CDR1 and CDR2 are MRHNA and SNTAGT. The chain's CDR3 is CASSAVATTGELFF. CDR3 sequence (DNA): TGTGCCAGCAGTGCAGTAGCCACCACCGGGGAGCTGTTTTTT.

CDR3 residues: CASSFRAGTGVTSSPLHF. CDR3 DNA: TGTGCCAGTAGTTTCCGGGCCGGGACAGGGGTAACGAGTTCACCCCTCCACTTT. The chain couples TRBV19 to TRBJ1-6; TRBD1 aligns across 10 bases. Germline CDR1 and CDR2: LNHDA and SQIVND (reference sequence). This CDR3 has 18 residues. J gave up 9 bases and V 5 bases, and 16 bases lay outside the gene matches.

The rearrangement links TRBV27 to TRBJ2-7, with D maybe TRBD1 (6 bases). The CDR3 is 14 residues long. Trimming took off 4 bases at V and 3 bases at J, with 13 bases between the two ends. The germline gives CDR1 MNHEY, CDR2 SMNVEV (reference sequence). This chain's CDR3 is CASSSTGTSYEQYF. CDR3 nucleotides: TGTGCCAGCAGTTCCACCGGGACAAGCTACGAGCAGTACTTC.

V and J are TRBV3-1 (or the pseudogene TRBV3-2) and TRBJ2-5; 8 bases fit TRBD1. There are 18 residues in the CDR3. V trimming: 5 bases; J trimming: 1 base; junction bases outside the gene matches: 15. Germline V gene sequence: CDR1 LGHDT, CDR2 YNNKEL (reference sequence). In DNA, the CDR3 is TGTGCCAGCAGCGAAGGGGACAGGACGAGAATCTTCCAAGAGACCCAGTACTTC. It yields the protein CASSEGDRTRIFQETQYF.

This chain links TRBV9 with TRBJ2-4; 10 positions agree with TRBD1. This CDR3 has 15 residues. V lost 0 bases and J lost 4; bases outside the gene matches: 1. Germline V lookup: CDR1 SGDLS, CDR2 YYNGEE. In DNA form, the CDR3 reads TGTGCCAGCAGCGTAGGGGACAGGGGTAAAAACATTCAGTACTTC. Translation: CASSVGDRGKNIQYF.

The CDR3 here is CASSQDTGGEQFF. Here the CDR3 DNA reads TGTGCCAGCAGCCAAGATACAGGGGGCGAGCAGTTCTTC. The V and J genes are TRBV4-2 and TRBJ2-1; 9 nucleotides match TRBD1. Trimming cost V 0 bases and J 10 bases; bases outside gene matches: 1. CDR3 length: 13 amino acids. CDR1 is LGHNA and CDR2 is YNFKEQ in the germline V gene.

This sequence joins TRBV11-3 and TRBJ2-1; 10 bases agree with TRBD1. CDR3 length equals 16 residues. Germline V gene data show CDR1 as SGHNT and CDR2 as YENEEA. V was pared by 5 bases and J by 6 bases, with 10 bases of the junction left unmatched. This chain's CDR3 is CASSTRDRGGGNEQFF. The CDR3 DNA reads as TGTGCCAGCAGCACCCGGGACAGGGGCGGGGGCAATGAGCAGTTCTTC.

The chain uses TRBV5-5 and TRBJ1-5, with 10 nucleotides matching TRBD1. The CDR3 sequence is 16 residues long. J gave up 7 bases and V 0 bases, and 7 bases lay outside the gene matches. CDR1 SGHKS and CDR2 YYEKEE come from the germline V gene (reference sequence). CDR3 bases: TGTGCCAGCAGCTTGGGGGCCCCGGGACAGGGGCAGCCCCAGCATTTT. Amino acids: CASSLGAPGQGQPQHF.

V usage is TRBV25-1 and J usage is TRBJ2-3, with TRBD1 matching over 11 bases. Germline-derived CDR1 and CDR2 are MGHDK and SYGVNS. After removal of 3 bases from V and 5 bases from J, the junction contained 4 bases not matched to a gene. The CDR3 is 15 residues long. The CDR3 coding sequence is TGTGCCAGCAGTGAGCCGGGGACAGGGGGAGATACGCAGTATTTT. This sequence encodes CASSEPGTGGDTQYF. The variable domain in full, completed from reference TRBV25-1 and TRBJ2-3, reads EADIYQTPRYLVIGTGKKITLECSQTMGHDKMYWYQQDPGMELHLIHYSYGVNSTEKGDLSSESTVSRIRTEHFPLTLESARPSHTSQYLCASSEPGTGGDTQYFGPGTRLTVL.

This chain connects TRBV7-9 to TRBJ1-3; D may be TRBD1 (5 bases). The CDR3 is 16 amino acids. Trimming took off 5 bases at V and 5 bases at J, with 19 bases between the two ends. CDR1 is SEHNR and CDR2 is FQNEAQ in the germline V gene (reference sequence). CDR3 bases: TGTGCCAGCAGCCAAACGGGCTGGGGCCATCGAAACACCATATATTTT. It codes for CASSQTGWGHRNTIYF.

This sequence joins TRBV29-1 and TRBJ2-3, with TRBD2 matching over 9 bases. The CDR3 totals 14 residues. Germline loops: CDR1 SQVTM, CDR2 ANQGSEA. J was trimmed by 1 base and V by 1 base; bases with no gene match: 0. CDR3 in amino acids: CSVEGTSGTDTQYF. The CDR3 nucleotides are TGCAGCGTTGAAGGGACTAGCGGCACAGATACGCAGTATTTT.

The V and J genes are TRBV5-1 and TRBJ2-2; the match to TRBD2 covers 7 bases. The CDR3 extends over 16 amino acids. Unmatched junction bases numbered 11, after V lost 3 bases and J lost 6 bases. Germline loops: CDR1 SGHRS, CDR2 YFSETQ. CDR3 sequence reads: CASSSGDYFPSGELFF. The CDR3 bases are TGCGCCAGCAGCTCTGGGGACTATTTCCCTTCCGGGGAGCTGTTTTTT.

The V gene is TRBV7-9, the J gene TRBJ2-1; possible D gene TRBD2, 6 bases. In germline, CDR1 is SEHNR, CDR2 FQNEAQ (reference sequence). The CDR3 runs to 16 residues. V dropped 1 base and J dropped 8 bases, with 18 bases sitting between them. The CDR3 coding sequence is TGTGCCAGCAGCTTAGGGCGGCGGGGATTCGGCGATGAGCAGTTCTTC. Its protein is CASSLGRRGFGDEQFF.

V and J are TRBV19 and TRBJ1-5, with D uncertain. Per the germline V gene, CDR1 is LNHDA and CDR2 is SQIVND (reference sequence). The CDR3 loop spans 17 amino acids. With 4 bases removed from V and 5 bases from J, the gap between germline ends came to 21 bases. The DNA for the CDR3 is TGTGCCAGTAGTAGCCCGGAGGCCAGCTGGGGATATCAGCCCCAGCATTTT. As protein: CASSSPEASWGYQPQHF.

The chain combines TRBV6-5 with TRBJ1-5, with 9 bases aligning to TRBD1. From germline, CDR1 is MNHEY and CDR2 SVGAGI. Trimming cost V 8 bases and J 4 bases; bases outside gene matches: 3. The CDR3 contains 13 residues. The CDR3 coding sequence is TGTGCCAGCGGGGACAGGGAAAATCAGCCCCAGCATTTT. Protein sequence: CASGDRENQPQHF.